This TCR beta chain was recorded in a study of OX40 agonist ivuxolimab in advanced cancers. On the study more broadly: The patients received ivuxolimab by intravenous route every 2 weeks at 0.01 to 10 mg/kg. Those treated in dose escalation had hepatocellular carcinoma, melanoma, renal cell cancer or head and neck cancer. The group had a mean age of 60 years, ranged from 23 to 79, and was 82.7% male.

Peripheral blood came from all dose cohorts at three timepoints. Sequenced by immunoSEQ multiplex PCR; TCRdb stores in-frame clones only, minus some. In the table there are tens of thousands of clones, about nine tenths of which are singletons. Germline loops: CDR1 SGHVS, CDR2 FNYEAQ. Losses at the gene ends were 0 bases for V and 5 bases for J; bases not matched to a gene: 8. The CDR3 spans 18 residues. This specimen consisted of CD4+ or CD8+ T cells sorted from blood, obtained in a trial of the OX40 agonist ivuxolimab. This clonotype was sampled from an adult with an advanced solid tumor such as melanoma, head and neck, liver or kidney cancer. The rearrangement links TRBV7-6 to TRBJ2-1; TRBD2 agrees at 12 bases. The CDR3 region is CASSLAPTSSGRDNEQFF. CDR3 coding DNA: TGTGCCAGCAGCTTAGCGCCTACCTCTAGCGGGAGGGACAATGAGCAGTTCTTC. Full variable domain (rest looked up from reference TRBV7-6 and TRBJ2-1): GAGVSQSPRYKVTKRGQDVALRCDPISGHVSLYWYRQALGQGPEFLTYFNYEAQQDKSGLPNDRFSAERPEGSISTLTIQRTEQRDSAMYRCASSLAPTSSGRDNEQFFGPGTRLTVL.